The following is a T cell receptor beta chain sequence with its context. This specimen comes from a study of blood T cells in healthy people across ages. Study background: Template switching picked up about one barcoded beta molecule for each two T cells.

Germline values: CDR1 MNHEY, CDR2 SVGEGT. This CDR3 is 16 amino acids long. The ends were cut back, 2 bases at V and 5 bases at J, with 17 bases in the middle. The second PCR ran roughly 6 to 11 cycles with a sample-barcoded 5' primer and J-beta primers. TCRdb independently ran MiXCR on the 5' RACE reads; one entry per CDR3 protein. The sample carries 1.6 million or so distinct CDR3 sequences, 34% recorded once. Each donor was a healthy Caucasian individual from Russia, aged about 6 to 95. Sequenced sample: blood. The receptor was isolated from a woman in her twenties or thirties in good health. The chain combines TRBV6-2 or TRBV6-3 with TRBJ2-3, with D maybe TRBD1 (6 bases). The CDR3 nucleotides are TGTGCCAGCAGTTACGATGCGAGGGGGACAAAAGATACGCAGTATTTT. Residues: CASSYDARGTKDTQYF.